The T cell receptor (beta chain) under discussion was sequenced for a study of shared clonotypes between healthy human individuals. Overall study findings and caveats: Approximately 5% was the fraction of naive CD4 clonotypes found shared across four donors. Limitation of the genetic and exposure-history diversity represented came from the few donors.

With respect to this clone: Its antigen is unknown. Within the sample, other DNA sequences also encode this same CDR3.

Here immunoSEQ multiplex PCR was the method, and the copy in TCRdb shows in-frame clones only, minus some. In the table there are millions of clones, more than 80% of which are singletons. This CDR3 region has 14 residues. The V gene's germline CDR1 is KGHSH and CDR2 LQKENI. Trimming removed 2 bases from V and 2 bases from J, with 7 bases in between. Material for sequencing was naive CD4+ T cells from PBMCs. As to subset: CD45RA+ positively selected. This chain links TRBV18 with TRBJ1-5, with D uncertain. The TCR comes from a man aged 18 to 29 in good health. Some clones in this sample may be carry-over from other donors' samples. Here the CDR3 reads CASSPGLGNQPQHF. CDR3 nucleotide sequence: TGTGCCAGCTCACCAGGGCTGGGCAATCAGCCCCAGCATTTT. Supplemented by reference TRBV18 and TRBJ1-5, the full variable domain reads NAGVMQNPRHLVRRRGQEARLRCSPMKGHSHVYWYRQLPEEGLKFMVYLQKENIIDESGMPKERFSAEFPKEGPSILRIQQVVRGDSAAYFCASSPGLGNQPQHFGDGTRLSIL.